Following are 2 T cell receptor beta chains from one sample sequenced in a study of T cells in Graves' hyperthyroidism and ophthalmopathy. RNA transcripts were the template for amplifying TCR beta CDR3 regions. First-round RT-PCR targeting the TCR CDR3 was performed with the HTBI primer set. Via MiXCR, TCRdb re-called the multiplex PCR reads, giving one row per CDR3 protein. This table has around 760,000 distinct CDR3 sequences, 35% appearing once. The sample comprised blood. Receptors originate from a woman aged 40 to 50 with Graves' hyperthyroidism.

This clonotype appeared once. The V and J genes are TRBV5-1 and TRBJ2-3; 8 bases map to TRBD1. V lost 5 bases, J lost 6 bases, and 8 bases stayed unmatched. Germline lookup yields CDR1 SGHRS and CDR2 YFSETQ. The length of the CDR3 is 14 residues. The CDR3 sequence: CASRIGQGGDTQYF. Written as DNA, the CDR3 is TGCGCCAGCAGGATTGGACAGGGCGGTGATACGCAGTATTTT.

This chain connects TRBV29-1 to TRBJ1-2; unclear D gene. V lost 4 bases and J 4 bases, leaving 16 bases between the germline ends. Germline-derived CDR1 and CDR2 are SQVTM and ANQGSEA. This CDR3 region has 14 residues. As DNA, the CDR3 is TGCAGCGTTGTCATGGGTCTGGAGGGCTATGGCTACACCTTC. Protein: CSVVMGLEGYGYTF.